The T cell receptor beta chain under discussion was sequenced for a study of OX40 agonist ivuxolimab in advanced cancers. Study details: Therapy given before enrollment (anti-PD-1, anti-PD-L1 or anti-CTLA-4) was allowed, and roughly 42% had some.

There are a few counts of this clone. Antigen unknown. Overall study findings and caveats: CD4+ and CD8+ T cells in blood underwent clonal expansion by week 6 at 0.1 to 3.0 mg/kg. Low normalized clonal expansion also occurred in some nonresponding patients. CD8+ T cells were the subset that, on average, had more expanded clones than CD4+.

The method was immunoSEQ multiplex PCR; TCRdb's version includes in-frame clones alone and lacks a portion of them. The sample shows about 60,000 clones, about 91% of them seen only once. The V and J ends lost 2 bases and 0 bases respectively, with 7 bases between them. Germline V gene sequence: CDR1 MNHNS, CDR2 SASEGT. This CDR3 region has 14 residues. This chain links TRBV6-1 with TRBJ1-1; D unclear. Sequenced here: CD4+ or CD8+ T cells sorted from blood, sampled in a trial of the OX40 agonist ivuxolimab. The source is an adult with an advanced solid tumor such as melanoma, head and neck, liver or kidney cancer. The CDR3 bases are TGTGCCAGCAGTGAATTTTCGGTGAACACTGAAGCTTTCTTT. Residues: CASSEFSVNTEAFF.